The clone carrying this T cell receptor beta chain appeared once. Germline V gene data show CDR1 as SGHTA and CDR2 as FQGNSA. This CDR3 region has 13 residues. V lost 4 bases to trimming and J lost 6 bases; unmatched junction nucleotides: 3. This sample is drawn from a study of shared clonotypes between healthy human individuals. The assay was run at deep level. Assay used: immunoSEQ multiplex PCR; TCRdb lists only in-frame clones, some missing. The table records about 2.3 million clones, over 85% of them present only once. Sequencing input: naive CD4+ T cells from PBMCs. Subset described: CD45RA+ positively selected. The TCR originated in a man younger than 35 in good health. Some clones in this sample may be carry-over from other donors' samples. V and J are TRBV7-2 and TRBJ2-7; TRBD1 matches 10 bases. This CDR3 is CASSSWTGGEQYF. The CDR3 region has the DNA TGTGCCAGCAGCTCCTGGACAGGGGGCGAGCAGTACTTC.